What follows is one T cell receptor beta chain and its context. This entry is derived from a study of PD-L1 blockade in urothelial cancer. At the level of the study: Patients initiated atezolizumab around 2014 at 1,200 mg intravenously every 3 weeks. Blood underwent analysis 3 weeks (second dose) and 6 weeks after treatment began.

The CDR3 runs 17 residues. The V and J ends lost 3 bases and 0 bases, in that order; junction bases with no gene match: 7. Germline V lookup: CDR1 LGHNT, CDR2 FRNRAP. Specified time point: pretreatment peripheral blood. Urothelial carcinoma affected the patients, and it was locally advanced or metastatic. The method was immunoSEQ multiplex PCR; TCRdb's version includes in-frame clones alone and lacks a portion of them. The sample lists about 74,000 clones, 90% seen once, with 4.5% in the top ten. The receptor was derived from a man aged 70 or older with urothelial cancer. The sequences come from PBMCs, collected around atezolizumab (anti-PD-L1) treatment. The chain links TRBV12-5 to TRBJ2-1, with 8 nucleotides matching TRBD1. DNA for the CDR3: TGTGCTAGTGGTTTCCATGACAGGGGAGGCTCCTACAATGAGCAGTTCTTC. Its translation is CASGFHDRGGSYNEQFF.